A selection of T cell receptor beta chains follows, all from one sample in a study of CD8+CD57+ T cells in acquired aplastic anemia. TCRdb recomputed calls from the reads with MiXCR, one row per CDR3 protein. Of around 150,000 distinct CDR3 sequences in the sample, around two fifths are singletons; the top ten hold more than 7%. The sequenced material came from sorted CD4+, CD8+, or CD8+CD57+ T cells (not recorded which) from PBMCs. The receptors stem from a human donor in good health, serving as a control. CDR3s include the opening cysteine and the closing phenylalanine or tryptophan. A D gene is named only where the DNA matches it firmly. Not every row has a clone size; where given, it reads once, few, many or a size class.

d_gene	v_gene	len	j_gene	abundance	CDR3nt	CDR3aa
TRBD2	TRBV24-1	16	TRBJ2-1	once	TGTGCCACCTACAATAGCGGGAGTGCAGCCTACAATGAGCAGTTCTTC	CATYNSGSAAYNEQFF
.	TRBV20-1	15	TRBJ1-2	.	TGCAGTGCTAGGGATCAGGGTAGCAGATACTATGGCTACACCTTC	CSARDQGSRYYGYTF
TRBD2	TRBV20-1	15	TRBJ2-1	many	TGCAGTGCTCGCAAAACTAGCGGGATCTACAATGAGCAGTTCTTC	CSARKTSGIYNEQFF
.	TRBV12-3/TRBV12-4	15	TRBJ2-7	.	TGTGCCAGCAGTCGCACCGGGGGCTTTCGGTCCGAGCAGTACTTC	CASSRTGGFRSEQYF
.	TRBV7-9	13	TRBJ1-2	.	TGTGCCAGCAGCTTAGGGACACCCTATGGCTACACCTTC	CASSLGTPYGYTF
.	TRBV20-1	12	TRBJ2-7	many	TGCAGTGCTAGAGACCCGTCCTACGAGCAGTACTTC	CSARDPSYEQYF
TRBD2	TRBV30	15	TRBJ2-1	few	TGTGCCTGGAGTATCGGGACTAGCGGGGGTAATGAGCAGTTCTTC	CAWSIGTSGGNEQFF
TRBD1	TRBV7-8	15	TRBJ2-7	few	TGTGCCAGCAGCTTCGGACAGGGGCCCTCCTACGAGCAGTACTTC	CASSFGQGPSYEQYF
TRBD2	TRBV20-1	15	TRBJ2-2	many	TGCAGTGCTAGAGAGATTAGCGGGGGGGCCGGGGAGCTGTTTTTT	CSAREISGGAGELFF
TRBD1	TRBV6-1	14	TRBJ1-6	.	TGTGCCAGCAGAGCCACAGGGGACGCGTCACCCCTCCACTTT	CASRATGDASPLHF
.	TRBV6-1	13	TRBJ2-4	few	TGTGCCAGCGAGTCAGGAGCCAAAAACATTCAGTACTTC	CASESGAKNIQYF
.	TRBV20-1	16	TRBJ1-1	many	TGCAGTGCTAGAGATGGTCAGTCTGGCGGTAGGACTGAAGCTTTCTTT	CSARDGQSGGRTEAFF
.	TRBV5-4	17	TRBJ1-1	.	TGTGCCAGCAGCTTGGGGTATGGGACCAATAGGGGCACTGAAGCTTTCTTT	CASSLGYGTNRGTEAFF
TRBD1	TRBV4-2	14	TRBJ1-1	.	TGTGCCAGCAGCCAAGGGGACAGGGGGCAGGAAGCTTTCTTT	CASSQGDRGQEAFF
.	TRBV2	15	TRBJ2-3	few	TGTGCCAGCAGTGATAATCTTCCAGGGTCAGATACGCAGTATTTT	CASSDNLPGSDTQYF
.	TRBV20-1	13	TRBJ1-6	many	TGCAGCGCTGTGACAGGCTTGAATTCACCCCTCCACTTT	CSAVTGLNSPLHF
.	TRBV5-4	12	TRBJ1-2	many	TGTGCCACCAAAACAGGGTTCGATGGCTACACCTTC	CATKTGFDGYTF
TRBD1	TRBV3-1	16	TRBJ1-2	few	TGTGCCAGCAGCCAAGGGACAGGGTCCGCTGTGTCTGGCTACACCTTC	CASSQGTGSAVSGYTF
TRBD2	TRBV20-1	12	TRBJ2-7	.	TGCAGTGTAAGCGGGAGGGCCCTCGAGCAGTACTTC	CSVSGRALEQYF
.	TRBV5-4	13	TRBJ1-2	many	TGTGCCAGCAGCTCAGAGGCTAACTATGGCTACACCTTC	CASSSEANYGYTF
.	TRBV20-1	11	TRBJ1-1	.	TGCAGTGCTAAAAGACAGGATAGAGCTTTCTTT	CSAKRQDRAFF
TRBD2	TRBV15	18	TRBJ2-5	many	TGTGCCACCAGCAGAGGGTCGGCGGGGGTCGTGTACCAAGAGACCCAGTACTTC	CATSRGSAGVVYQETQYF
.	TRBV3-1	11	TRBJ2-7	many	TGTGCCAGCAGCCAAGGGTCGGAGCAGTACTTC	CASSQGSEQYF
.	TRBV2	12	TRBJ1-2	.	TGTGCCAGCAGTTCCCGGAGTGGTGGCTACACCTTC	CASSSRSGGYTF
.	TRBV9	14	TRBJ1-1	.	TGTGCCAGCAGTACCCGGGCAGTGAACACTGAAGCTTTCTTT	CASSTRAVNTEAFF
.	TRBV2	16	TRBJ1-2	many	TGTGCCAGCAGTGAAACTGGGCAGGGAAGGAGTTATGGCTACACCTTC	CASSETGQGRSYGYTF
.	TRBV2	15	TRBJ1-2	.	TGTGCCAGCAACCCGGGCCCCATCCGTGTCTATGGCTACACCTTC	CASNPGPIRVYGYTF
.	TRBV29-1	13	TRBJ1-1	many	TGCAGCGTTGAATTCCGGGACGGCCGTTTCGCTTTCTTT	CSVEFRDGRFAFF
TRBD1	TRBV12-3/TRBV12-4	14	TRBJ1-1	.	TGTGCCAGCAGCTTAGCTGAGACAGGGCCGAAGTCCTTCTTT	CASSLAETGPKSFF
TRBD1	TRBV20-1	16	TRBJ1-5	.	TGCAGTGCTAGTACCGGGGGGACAGGCCCCTCGAAGCCCCAGCATTTT	CSASTGGTGPSKPQHF
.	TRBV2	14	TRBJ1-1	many	TGTGCCAGCGCTTCGACTTTCATGAACACTGAAGCTTTCTTT	CASASTFMNTEAFF
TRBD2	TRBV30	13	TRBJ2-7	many	TGTGCCTGGGATCGACTAGCGGGAGGCGAGCAGTACTTC	CAWDRLAGGEQYF
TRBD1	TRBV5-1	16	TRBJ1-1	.	TGCGCCAGCAGCTTGGTTCGACCAGGGGGTGAGTCTGAAGCTTTCTTT	CASSLVRPGGESEAFF
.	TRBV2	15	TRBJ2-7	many	TGTGCCAGCAGTGAAATTAGTAGGGGCTCCTACGAGCAGTACTTC	CASSEISRGSYEQYF
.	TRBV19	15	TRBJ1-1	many	TGTGCCAGTAAGATGGCCTTAACAAGATGCACTGAAGCTTTCTTT	CASKMALTRCTEAFF
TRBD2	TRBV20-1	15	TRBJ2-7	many	TGCAGTGCTAGAGGTATGGGACTACCCTCCTACGAGCAGTACTTC	CSARGMGLPSYEQYF
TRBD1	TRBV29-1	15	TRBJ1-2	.	TGCAGCGTGAAGACAGGGGTCCTCTCTAACTATGGCCACGCCTTC	CSVKTGVLSNYGHAF
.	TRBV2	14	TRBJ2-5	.	TGTGCCAGCAGTGTCGAACTAGCCGCCGAGACCCAGTACTTC	CASSVELAAETQYF
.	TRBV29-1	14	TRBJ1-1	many	TGCAGCGTTGATCGGTCTGGGCAGAACACTGAAGCTTTCTTT	CSVDRSGQNTEAFF
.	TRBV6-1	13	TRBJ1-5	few	TGTGCCAGCACTGTAGCGGGGGGGCAGCCCCAGCATTTT	CASTVAGGQPQHF